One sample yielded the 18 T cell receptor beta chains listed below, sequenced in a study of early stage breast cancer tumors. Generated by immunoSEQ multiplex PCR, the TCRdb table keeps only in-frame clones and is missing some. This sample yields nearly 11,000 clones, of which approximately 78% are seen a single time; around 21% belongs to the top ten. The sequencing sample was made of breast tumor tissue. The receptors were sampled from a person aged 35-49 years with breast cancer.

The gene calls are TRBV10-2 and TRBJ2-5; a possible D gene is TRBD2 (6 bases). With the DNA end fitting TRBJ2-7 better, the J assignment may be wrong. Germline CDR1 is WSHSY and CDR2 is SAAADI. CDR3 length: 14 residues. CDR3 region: CASSGGAGSYEQYF. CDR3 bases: TGCGCCAGCAGTGGTGGCGCGGGGTCCTACGAGCAGTACTTC.

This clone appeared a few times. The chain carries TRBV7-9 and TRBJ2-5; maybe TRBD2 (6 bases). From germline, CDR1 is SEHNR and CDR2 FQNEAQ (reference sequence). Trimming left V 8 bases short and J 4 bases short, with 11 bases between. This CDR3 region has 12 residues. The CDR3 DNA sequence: TGTGCCAGCCGGGGGAACGGAGAGACCCAGTACTTC. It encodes CASRGNGETQYF.

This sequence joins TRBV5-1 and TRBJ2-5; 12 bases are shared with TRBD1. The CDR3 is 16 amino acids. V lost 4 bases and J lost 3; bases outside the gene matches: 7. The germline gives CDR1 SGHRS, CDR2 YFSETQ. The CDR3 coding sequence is TGCGCCAGCAGCGCAACCGGGACAGGGGGCGAAGAGACCCAGTACTTC. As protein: CASSATGTGGEETQYF.

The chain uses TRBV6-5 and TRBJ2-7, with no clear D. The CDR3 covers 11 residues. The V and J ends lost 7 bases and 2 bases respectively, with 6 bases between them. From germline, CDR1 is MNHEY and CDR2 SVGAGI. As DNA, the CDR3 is TGTGCCAGCATGGGTCCCTACGAGCAGTACTTC. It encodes CASMGPYEQYF.

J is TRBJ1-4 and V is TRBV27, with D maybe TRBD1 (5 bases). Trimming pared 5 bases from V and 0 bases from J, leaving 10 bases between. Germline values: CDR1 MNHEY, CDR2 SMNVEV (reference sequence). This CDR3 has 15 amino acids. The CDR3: CASSGRGATNEKLFF. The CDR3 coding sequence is TGTGCCAGCAGTGGGAGGGGTGCAACTAATGAAAAACTGTTTTTT.

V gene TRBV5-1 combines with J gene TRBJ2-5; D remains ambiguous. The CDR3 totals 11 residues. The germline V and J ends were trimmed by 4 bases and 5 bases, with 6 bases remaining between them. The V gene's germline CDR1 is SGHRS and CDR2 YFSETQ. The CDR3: CASSLWETQYF. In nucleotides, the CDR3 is TGCGCCAGCAGCCTCTGGGAGACCCAGTACTTC.

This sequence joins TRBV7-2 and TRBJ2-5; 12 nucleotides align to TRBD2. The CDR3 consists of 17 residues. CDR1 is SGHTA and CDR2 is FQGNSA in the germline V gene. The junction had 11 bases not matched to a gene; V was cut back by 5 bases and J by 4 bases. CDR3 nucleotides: TGTGCCAGCAGCAGACTACCTCGGACTAGCGGGACAGAGACCCAGTACTTC. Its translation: CASSRLPRTSGTETQYF.

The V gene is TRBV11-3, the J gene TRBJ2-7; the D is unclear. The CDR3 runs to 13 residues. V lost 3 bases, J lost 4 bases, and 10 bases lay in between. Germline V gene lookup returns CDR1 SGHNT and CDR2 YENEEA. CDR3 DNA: TGTGCCAGCAGCTTTCATCTGGTATACGAGCAGTACTTC. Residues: CASSFHLVYEQYF.

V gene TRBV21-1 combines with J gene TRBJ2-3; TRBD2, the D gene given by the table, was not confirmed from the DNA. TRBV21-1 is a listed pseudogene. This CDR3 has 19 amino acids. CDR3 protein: CASTQRRVPLKSTTDTQYF. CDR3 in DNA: TGTGCCAGCACCCAAAGGAGGGTCCCGCTCAAATCGACCACAGATACGCAGTATTTT.

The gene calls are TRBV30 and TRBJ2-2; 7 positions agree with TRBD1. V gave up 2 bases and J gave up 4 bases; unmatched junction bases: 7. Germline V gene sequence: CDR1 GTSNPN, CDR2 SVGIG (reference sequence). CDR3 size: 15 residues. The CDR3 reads CAWSPGTEPTGELFF. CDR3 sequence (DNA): TGTGCCTGGAGTCCGGGGACAGAGCCCACCGGGGAGCTGTTTTTT.

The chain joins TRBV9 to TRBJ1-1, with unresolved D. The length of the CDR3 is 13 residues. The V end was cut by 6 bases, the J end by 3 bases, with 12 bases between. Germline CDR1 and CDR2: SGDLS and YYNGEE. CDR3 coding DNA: TGTGCCAGCACCCTAGGTGGGGACACTGAAGCTTTCTTT. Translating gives CASTLGGDTEAFF.

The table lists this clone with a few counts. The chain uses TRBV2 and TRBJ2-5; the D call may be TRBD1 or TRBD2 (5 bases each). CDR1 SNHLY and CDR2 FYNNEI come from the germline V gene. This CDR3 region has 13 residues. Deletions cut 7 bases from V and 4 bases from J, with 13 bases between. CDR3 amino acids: CASTPTRGETQYF. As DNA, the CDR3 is TGTGCCAGCACCCCGACGAGGGGAGAGACCCAGTACTTC.

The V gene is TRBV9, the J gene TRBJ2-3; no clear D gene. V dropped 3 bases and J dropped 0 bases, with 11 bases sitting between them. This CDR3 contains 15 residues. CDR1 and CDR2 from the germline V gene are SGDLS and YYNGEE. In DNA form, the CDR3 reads TGTGCCAGCAGCGAGAGCGCTCTCAGCACAGATACGCAGTATTTT. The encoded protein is CASSESALSTDTQYF.

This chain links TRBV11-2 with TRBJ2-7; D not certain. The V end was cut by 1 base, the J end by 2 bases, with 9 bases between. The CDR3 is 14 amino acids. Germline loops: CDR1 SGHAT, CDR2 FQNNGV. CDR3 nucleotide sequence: TGTGCCAGCAGCTTAGTAAATGAACCCTACGAGCAGTACTTC. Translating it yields CASSLVNEPYEQYF.

The CDR3 reads CSVTPGRGKYTDTQYF. CDR3 DNA sequence: TGCAGCGTGACCCCTGGGAGGGGGAAGTACACAGATACGCAGTATTTT. The chain links TRBV29-1 to TRBJ2-3; the D gene is possibly TRBD2 (7 bases). Germline V gene data show CDR1 as SQVTM and CDR2 as ANQGSEA. The CDR3 is 16 residues long. V lost 6 bases and J 2 bases, leaving 21 bases between the germline ends.

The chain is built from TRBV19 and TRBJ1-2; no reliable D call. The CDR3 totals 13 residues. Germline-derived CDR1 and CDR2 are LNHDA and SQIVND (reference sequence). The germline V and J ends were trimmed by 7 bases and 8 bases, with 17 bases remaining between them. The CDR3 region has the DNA TGTGCCAGTATGCATCCATCCTCGGGCGGCTACACCTTC. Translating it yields CASMHPSSGGYTF. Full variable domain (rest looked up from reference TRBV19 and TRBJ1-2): DGGITQSPKYLFRKEGQNVTLSCEQNLNHDAMYWYRQDPGQGLRLIYYSQIVNDFQKGDIAEGYSVSREKKESFPLTVTSAQKNPTAFYLCASMHPSSGGYTFGSGTRLTVV.

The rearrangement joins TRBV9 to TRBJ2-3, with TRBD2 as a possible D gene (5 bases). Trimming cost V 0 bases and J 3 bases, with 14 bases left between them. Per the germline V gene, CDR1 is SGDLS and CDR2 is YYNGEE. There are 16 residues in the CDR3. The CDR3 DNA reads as TGTGCCAGCAGCGTAGGGGGTAGCGTAAGAACAGATACGCAGTATTTT. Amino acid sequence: CASSVGGSVRTDTQYF.

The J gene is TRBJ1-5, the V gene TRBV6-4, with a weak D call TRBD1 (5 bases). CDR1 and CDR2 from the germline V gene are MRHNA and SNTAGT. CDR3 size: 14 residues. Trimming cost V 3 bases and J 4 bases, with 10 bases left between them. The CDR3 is CASSDRGSNQPQHF. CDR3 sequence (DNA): TGTGCCAGCAGTGATCGGGGCTCAAATCAGCCCCAGCATTTT.